This T cell receptor beta chain was identified in a study of cytomegalovirus exposure and HLA in healthy donors. In the study overall: From donors who were HLA-typed, an early data release held 80 million to 95 million unique TCRs. Findings and limits, study-wide: A later analysis found most CMV-associated TCR beta chains apparently HLA-restricted. Prediction of most subjects' HLA-A and HLA-B alleles by TCR beta sequences was reportedly accurate.

Comment on this clone: No antigen is known for it.

13 Jbeta primers and 60 Vbeta primers were used for the PCR. Clones were sequenced by immunoSEQ multiplex PCR, and TCRdb holds only the in-frame ones, with some missing. The sample data list fewer than 85,000 clones. The receptor was derived from a female donor in good health and CMV-seropositive. Sequencing used PBMCs.

CDR3 residues: CTSSQLAETQYF. The CDR3 coding sequence is TGCACCAGCAGCCAACTAGCAGAGACCCAGTACTTC. The rearrangement uses TRBV1 and TRBJ2-5; TRBD2 is taken as the D call from the table, unchecked against the DNA. TRBV1 is labeled a pseudogene. CDR3 length equals 12 residues.